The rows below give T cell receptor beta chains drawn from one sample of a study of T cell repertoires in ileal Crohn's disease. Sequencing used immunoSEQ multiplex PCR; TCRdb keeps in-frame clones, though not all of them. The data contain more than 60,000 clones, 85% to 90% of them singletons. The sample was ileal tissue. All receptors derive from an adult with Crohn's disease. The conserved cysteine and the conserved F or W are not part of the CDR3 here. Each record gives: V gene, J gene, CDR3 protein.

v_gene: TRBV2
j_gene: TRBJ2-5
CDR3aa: ASCVAGAAGTQY

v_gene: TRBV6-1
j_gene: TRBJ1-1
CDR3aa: ASSERGLHFF

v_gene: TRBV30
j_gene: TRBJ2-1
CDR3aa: AWTTGTGPYNEQF

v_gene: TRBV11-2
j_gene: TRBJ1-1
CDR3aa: ASSRGAGGIGF

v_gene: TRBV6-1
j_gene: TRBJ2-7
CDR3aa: ASSEMAYEQY

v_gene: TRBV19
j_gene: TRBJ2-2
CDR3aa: ASSLLAVAGTNPTGELF

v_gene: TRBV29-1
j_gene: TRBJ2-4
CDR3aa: SVGKLAKNIQY

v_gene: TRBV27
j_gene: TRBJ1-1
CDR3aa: ASTMTRTGLNTEAF

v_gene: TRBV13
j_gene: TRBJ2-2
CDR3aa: ASSSGLDTGELF

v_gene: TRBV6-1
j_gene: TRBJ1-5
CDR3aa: ASSDAGNQPQH

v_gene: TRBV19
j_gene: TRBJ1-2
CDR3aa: ASSTGGNVGYT

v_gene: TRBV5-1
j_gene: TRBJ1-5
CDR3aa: ASSVGQNQPQH

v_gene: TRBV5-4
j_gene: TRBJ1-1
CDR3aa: ASSVYRAEAF

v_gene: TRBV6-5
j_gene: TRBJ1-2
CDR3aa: ASSYSSGGGYT

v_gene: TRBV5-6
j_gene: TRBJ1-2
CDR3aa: ASSLNYIDYGYT

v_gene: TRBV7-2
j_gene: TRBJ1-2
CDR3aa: ASSPEDRAGSYT

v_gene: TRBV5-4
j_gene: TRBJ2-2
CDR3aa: ASSPIAGGTGELF

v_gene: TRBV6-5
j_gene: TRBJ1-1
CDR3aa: ASLDPRNTEAF

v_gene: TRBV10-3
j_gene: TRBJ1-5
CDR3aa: AISKGTLDQPQH

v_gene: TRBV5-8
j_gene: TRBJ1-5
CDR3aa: ASSLAVGANQPQH

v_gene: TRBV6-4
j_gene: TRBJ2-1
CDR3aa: ASSGVAGLNEQF

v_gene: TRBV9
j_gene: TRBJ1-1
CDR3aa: ASSVGGMNTEAF

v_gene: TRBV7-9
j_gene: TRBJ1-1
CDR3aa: ASSYPRGGPEAF

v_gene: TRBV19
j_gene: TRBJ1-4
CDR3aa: ASSIPGHEKLF

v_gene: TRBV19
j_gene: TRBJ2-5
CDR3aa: ASRGKGTGQETQY

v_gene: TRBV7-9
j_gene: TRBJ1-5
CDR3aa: ASSFSPQGQPQH

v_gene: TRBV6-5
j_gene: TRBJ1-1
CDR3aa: ASSLTLQGKAF

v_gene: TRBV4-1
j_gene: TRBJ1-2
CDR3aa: ASSQWRGDHYGYT

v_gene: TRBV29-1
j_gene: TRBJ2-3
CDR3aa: SASRGWSDTQY

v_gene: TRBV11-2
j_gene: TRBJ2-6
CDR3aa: ASKSGFPGANVLT

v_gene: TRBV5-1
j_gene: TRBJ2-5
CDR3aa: ASSEGTSGRPDQETQY

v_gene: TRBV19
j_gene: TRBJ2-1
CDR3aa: ASSTDPPLANEQF

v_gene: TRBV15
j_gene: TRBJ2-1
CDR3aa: ATSRVLLKISYNEQF

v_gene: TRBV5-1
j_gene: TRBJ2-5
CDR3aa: ATKVGAQETQY

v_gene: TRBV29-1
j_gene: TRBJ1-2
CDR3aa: SVAQNNNYGYT

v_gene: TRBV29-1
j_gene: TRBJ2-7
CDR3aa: SVISAGRQY

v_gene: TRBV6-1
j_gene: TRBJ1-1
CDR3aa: ASKSQGRAF

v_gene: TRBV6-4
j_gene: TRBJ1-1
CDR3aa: ASKGDQWNTEAF

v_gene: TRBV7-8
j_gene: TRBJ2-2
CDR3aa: ASSRLAGGTNTGELF

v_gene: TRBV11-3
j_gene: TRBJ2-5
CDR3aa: ASSLGLLAGGSQETQY

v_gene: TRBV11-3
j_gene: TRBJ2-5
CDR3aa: ASSLAKQGTGTQETQY

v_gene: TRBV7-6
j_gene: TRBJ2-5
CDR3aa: ASSLGTSGSGETQY

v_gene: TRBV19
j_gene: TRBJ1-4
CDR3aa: ASSFRSGAENEKLF

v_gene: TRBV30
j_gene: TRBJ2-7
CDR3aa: AWSRNSGRGEQY

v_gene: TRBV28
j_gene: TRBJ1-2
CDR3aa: ASSGGQHYGYT

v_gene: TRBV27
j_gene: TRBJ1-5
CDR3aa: ASSSRGSRNQPQH

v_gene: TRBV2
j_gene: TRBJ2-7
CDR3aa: ASARSGTGTYEQY

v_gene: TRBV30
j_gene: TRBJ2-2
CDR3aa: ATRPKGVSTGELF

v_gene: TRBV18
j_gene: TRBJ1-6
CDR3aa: ASSPTGSYNSPLH

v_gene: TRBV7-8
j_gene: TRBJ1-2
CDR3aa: AGQGAAGGYT